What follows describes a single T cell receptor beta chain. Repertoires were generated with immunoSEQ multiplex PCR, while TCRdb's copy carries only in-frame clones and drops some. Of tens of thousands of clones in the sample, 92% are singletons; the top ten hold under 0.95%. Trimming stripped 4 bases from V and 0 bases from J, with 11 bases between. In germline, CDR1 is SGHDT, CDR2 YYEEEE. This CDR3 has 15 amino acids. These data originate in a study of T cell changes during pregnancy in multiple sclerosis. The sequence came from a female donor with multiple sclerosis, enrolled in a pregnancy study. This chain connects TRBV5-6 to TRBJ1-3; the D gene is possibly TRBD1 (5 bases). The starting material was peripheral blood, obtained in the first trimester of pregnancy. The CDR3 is CASSGTQASGNTIYF. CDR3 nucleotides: TGTGCCAGCAGCGGGACTCAAGCCTCTGGAAACACCATATATTTT.